This TCR beta chain derives from a study of multiple sclerosis patients with progressive multifocal leukoencephalopathy. TCRdb's copy holds only in-frame clones and misses some; the assay was immunoSEQ multiplex PCR. The sample carries about 33,000 clones, over 75% recorded once. The ends lost 5 bases at V and 5 bases at J; junction bases unmatched: 1. The germline gives CDR1 SGHTA, CDR2 FQGNSA. The CDR3 runs to 15 residues. Specified time point: time of PML onset. Only one count was recorded for this clone. The target antigen is unknown. Findings of the study overall: Before and during natalizumab, the clones expanded at PML already existed.

This clonotype originated in a human donor with progressive multifocal leukoencephalopathy. The V call is TRBV7-2, the J call TRBJ2-1, with 15 positions matching TRBD2. The material was PBMCs, obtained from a patient treated with natalizumab. The chain's CDR3 is CASSRTSGRDNEQFF. The CDR3 bases are TGTGCCAGCAGCCGGACTAGCGGGAGGGACAATGAGCAGTTCTTC.